The 27 T cell receptor beta chains below were found in one sample sequenced in a study of STAT5B mutations in CD4+ large granular lymphocyte leukemia. The data were produced by immunoSEQ multiplex PCR, yet TCRdb's version contains in-frame clones alone and is incomplete. This sample has just under 35,000 clones, with about 65% found just once. The sample comprised CD4+ T cells from blood buffy coats. These receptors all come from a human donor in good health.

V is TRBV18 and J is TRBJ2-3, with 7 nucleotides matching TRBD1. V trimming: 6 bases; J trimming: 0 bases; junction bases outside the gene matches: 9. The CDR3 spans 16 residues. CDR1 and CDR2 (germline): KGHSH, LQKENI. The CDR3 nucleotides read TGTGCCAGCTCTTTCACCGACAGGGAGAGCACAGATACGCAGTATTTT. As protein: CASSFTDRESTDTQYF.

The chain carries TRBV5-1 and TRBJ2-3; 8 bases align to TRBD1. The J segment lost 3 bases and the V segment lost 4 bases, leaving 13 bases of the junction unmatched. Germline V gene lookup returns CDR1 SGHRS and CDR2 YFSETQ. There are 17 residues in the CDR3. Here the CDR3 reads CASSVGQVGALTDTQYF. CDR3 DNA sequence: TGCGCCAGCAGCGTGGGACAGGTTGGGGCATTGACAGATACGCAGTATTTT. The complete variable domain, with remaining parts taken from reference TRBV5-1 and TRBJ2-3, reads KAGVTQTPRYLIKTRGQQVTLSCSPISGHRSVSWYQQTPGQGLQFLFEYFSETQRNKGNFPGRFSGRQFSNSRSEMNVSTLELGDSALYLCASSVGQVGALTDTQYFGPGTRLTVL.

The gene calls are TRBV6-5 and TRBJ2-7; 7 bases map to TRBD2. The germline V gene encodes CDR1 MNHEY and CDR2 SVGAGI. CDR3 length: 14 residues. V was clipped by 6 bases and J by 0 bases; unmatched bases: 5. As DNA, the CDR3 is TGTGCCAGCAGCCCAGCGGGGAGCTCCTACGAGCAGTACTTC. Residues: CASSPAGSSYEQYF.

The rearrangement uses TRBV11-2 and TRBJ2-1, with D possibly TRBD2 on 6 matching bases. The CDR3 contains 13 residues. V was trimmed by 5 bases and J by 5 bases, leaving 10 bases between them. Germline V gene data show CDR1 as SGHAT and CDR2 as FQNNGV. CDR3 coding DNA: TGTGCCAGCAGCCTGACGGGAGACAATGAGCAGTTCTTC. This codes for CASSLTGDNEQFF.

This clone showed up just once. This rearrangement joins TRBV21-1 to TRBJ2-4; the listed D gene, TRBD2, was not tested against the DNA. TRBV21-1 is recorded as a pseudogene. This CDR3 contains 16 residues. The CDR3 DNA is TGTGCCAGCAGCAAACTAACTACTAGAGCCAAAAACATTCAGTACTTC. It encodes CASSKLTTRAKNIQYF.

This clone was recorded a few times. The V gene is TRBV18, the J gene TRBJ1-1; TRBD1 matches at 7 bases. CDR3 length equals 15 residues. Germline trimming cut 3 bases from V and 1 base from J; bases unmatched to any gene: 5. From germline, CDR1 is KGHSH and CDR2 LQKENI. The CDR3 region is CASSPTRDRNTEAFF. The DNA for the CDR3 is TGTGCCAGCTCACCCACCCGGGACAGGAACACTGAAGCTTTCTTT.

The V call is TRBV5-8, the J call TRBJ1-5; the D gene is possibly TRBD1 (5 bases). The germline V and J ends were trimmed by 0 bases and 13 bases, with 17 bases remaining between them. This CDR3 has 14 amino acids. Germline V gives CDR1 SGHTS, CDR2 YDEGEE. The DNA of the CDR3 is TGTGCCAGCAGCTTGGGGCCAGGGCAATCGAATCAGCATTTT. Translation gives CASSLGPGQSNQHF.

This clone has a handful of counts. This chain links TRBV6-6 with TRBJ1-5, with D possibly being TRBD1 (5 bases). Germline CDR1 is MNHNY and CDR2 is SVGAGI (reference sequence). The V end lost 6 bases, the J end lost 6 bases, and 18 bases lay between the germline ends. This CDR3 has 15 residues. CDR3 in amino acids: CASSPRVGAPQPQHF. The CDR3 DNA follows: TGTGCCAGCAGCCCCCGTGTAGGGGCCCCTCAGCCCCAGCATTTT.

This sequence joins TRBV10-3 and TRBJ2-1, with 10 positions matching TRBD1. The CDR3 contains 15 residues. Trimming took 3 bases from V and 8 from J; bases not matched to a gene: 7. The germline gives CDR1 ENHRY, CDR2 SYGVKD. In DNA form, the CDR3 reads TGTGCCATCAGTGACGGGGGACAGGGGTTCTATGAGCAGTTCTTC. The encoded protein is CAISDGGQGFYEQFF.

This chain connects TRBV14 to TRBJ1-6; no firm D call. The CDR3 covers 13 residues. V dropped 4 bases and J dropped 9 bases, with 10 bases sitting between them. In germline, CDR1 is SGHDN, CDR2 FVKESK. CDR3 residues: CASSLVSLSPLHF. The CDR3 nucleotides are TGTGCCAGCAGCCTTGTCAGTCTTTCACCCCTCCACTTT. Together with reference TRBV14 and TRBJ1-6, the CDR3 gives the full variable domain: EAGVTQFPSHSVIEKGQTVTLRCDPISGHDNLYWYRRVMGKEIKFLLHFVKESKQDESGMPNNRFLAERTGGTYSTLKVQPAELEDSGVYFCASSLVSLSPLHFGNGTRLTVT.

The J gene is TRBJ1-5, the V gene TRBV7-9; D is unclear. This CDR3 has 14 residues. V shed 5 bases and J shed 5 bases, with 13 bases lying between them. Germline values: CDR1 SEHNR, CDR2 FQNEAQ (reference sequence). The CDR3 region is CASSGLMEYQPQHF. The CDR3 region has the DNA TGTGCCAGCAGCGGATTGATGGAATATCAGCCCCAGCATTTT.

This clone was seen just once. V and J are TRBV29-1 and TRBJ2-4; the match to TRBD1 covers 7 bases. Germline CDR1 and CDR2: SQVTM and ANQGSEA. This CDR3 contains 14 residues. Trimming at V came to 4 bases and at J to 4 bases, leaving 7 bases not matched to a gene. CDR3 DNA sequence: TGCAGCGTTGTTCACAGGGGACCGAAAAACATTCAGTACTTC. Encoded protein: CSVVHRGPKNIQYF.

This clone was seen once. This chain connects TRBV28 to TRBJ1-1; 12 bases fit TRBD1. V dropped 4 bases and J dropped 0; count of bases not matched to a gene: 6. CDR3 size: 17 residues. Germline CDR1 and CDR2: MDHEN and SYDVKM. CDR3 in DNA: TGTGCCAGCAGTTCGGGACAGGGGGCTAACCTGAACACTGAAGCTTTCTTT. Its protein is CASSSGQGANLNTEAFF.

The sample holds one count of this clone. V is TRBV23-1 and J is TRBJ2-3; D unclear. Being an ORF, TRBV23-1 has a function that is uncertain. Trimming took 4 bases from V and 3 from J, leaving 5 bases between them. This CDR3 has 12 amino acids. The DNA of the CDR3 is TGCGCCAGCAGTCCGTGGACAGATACGCAGTATTTT. Its protein is CASSPWTDTQYF.

The chain couples TRBV6-4 to TRBJ1-5; possibly TRBD1 for D (6 bases). From germline, CDR1 is MRHNA and CDR2 SNTAGT. Trimming pared 3 bases from V and 8 bases from J, leaving 14 bases between. The CDR3 loop spans 14 amino acids. CDR3: CASSEFGGKEPQHF. The CDR3 DNA reads as TGTGCCAGCAGTGAATTTGGGGGCAAGGAGCCCCAGCATTTT.

The CDR3 loop is CASSLQDGLSTDTQYF. CDR3 coding DNA: TGTGCCAGCAGCTTACAGGACGGGCTCTCCACAGATACGCAGTATTTT. The gene calls are TRBV7-6 and TRBJ2-3; D not resolved. The CDR3 runs 16 residues. Trimming removed 2 bases at V and 2 bases at J, with 14 bases between. Germline loops: CDR1 SGHVS, CDR2 FNYEAQ.

The J gene is TRBJ2-1, the V gene TRBV7-3; 8 bases fit TRBD1. This CDR3 comprises 15 residues. V lost 5 bases to trimming and J lost 8 bases; unmatched junction nucleotides: 11. CDR1 and CDR2 from the germline V gene are SGHTA and FQGTGA. The DNA of the CDR3 is TGTGCCAGCAGCCGGGGCAGGGGGCCAGGGCATGAGCAGTTCTTC. Its translation: CASSRGRGPGHEQFF.

The chain combines TRBV7-9 with TRBJ1-6, with TRBD1 matching 9 bases. Germline loops: CDR1 SEHNR, CDR2 FQNEAQ (reference sequence). The CDR3 consists of 13 residues. V lost 7 bases and J lost 10; bases outside the gene matches: 5. As DNA, the CDR3 is TGTGCCAGCACCCGACAGGGGGGCTCACCCCTCCACTTT. Translating it yields CASTRQGGSPLHF.

The chain is built from TRBV27 and TRBJ1-3; 7 nucleotides line up with TRBD1. Germline V gene lookup returns CDR1 MNHEY and CDR2 SMNVEV (reference sequence). The junction had 4 bases not matched to a gene; V was cut back by 2 bases and J by 3 bases. This CDR3 has 15 residues. Here the CDR3 DNA reads TGTGCCAGCAGTTTAACAGGGGTATTTGGAAACACCATATATTTT. Its translation: CASSLTGVFGNTIYF.

This clone was seen once. This chain connects TRBV6-1 to TRBJ2-7; D tentatively fits TRBD1 or TRBD2 (5 bases each). The CDR3 spans 14 residues. CDR1 is MNHNS, CDR2 SASEGT, per germline. V was cut by 6 bases and J by 4 bases, with 16 bases left in between. The CDR3 spells CASRDIARSYEQYF. CDR3 sequence (DNA): TGTGCCAGCAGGGACATAGCGCGGTCTTACGAGCAGTACTTC.

The genes are TRBV2 and TRBJ2-3; 8 bases fit TRBD2. The CDR3 sequence is 16 residues long. J gave up 0 bases and V 1 base, and 3 bases lay outside the gene matches. Germline V CDR1 and CDR2: SNHLY, FYNNEI. CDR3 in DNA: TGTGCCAGCAGTGAAGGGACTAGCCCTAGCACAGATACGCAGTATTTT. Its protein product is CASSEGTSPSTDTQYF.

V gene TRBV18 combines with J gene TRBJ2-2, with D maybe TRBD1 (5 bases). Trimming shortened V by 5 bases and J by 0 bases, and 7 bases separated the two germline ends. The CDR3 spans 14 residues. Germline CDR1 and CDR2: KGHSH and LQKENI. CDR3 region: CASSMTANTGELFF. The CDR3 nucleotides are TGTGCCAGCTCAATGACAGCGAACACCGGGGAGCTGTTTTTT.

This clone was detected once. This chain joins TRBV28 and TRBJ2-5; D is undetermined. The CDR3 length is 12 residues. With 3 bases removed from V and 5 bases from J, the gap between germline ends came to 7 bases. Germline CDR1 reads MDHEN; CDR2 reads SYDVKM. CDR3 coding DNA: TGTGCCAGCAGTTTGGTTTGGGAGACCCAGTACTTC. This encodes CASSLVWETQYF.

This clone was counted once. The gene calls are TRBV14 and TRBJ1-6, with a possible D match to TRBD1 (6 bases). This CDR3 contains 16 residues. Per germline, CDR1 SGHDN and CDR2 FVKESK. V was pared by 3 bases and J by 8 bases, with 17 bases between. The CDR3 loop is CASSHPRGGGYSPLHF. CDR3 DNA sequence: TGTGCCAGCAGCCACCCCCGGGGAGGGGGATATTCACCCCTCCACTTT. The full variable domain, with the rest looked up from reference TRBV14 and TRBJ1-6, is EAGVTQFPSHSVIEKGQTVTLRCDPISGHDNLYWYRRVMGKEIKFLLHFVKESKQDESGMPNNRFLAERTGGTYSTLKVQPAELEDSGVYFCASSHPRGGGYSPLHFGNGTRLTVT.

The rearrangement uses TRBV10-3 and TRBJ1-2; 7 bases agree with TRBD1. Germline CDR1 ENHRY, CDR2 SYGVKD. The CDR3 sequence is 13 residues long. V gave up 4 bases and J gave up 4 bases; unmatched junction bases: 3. The CDR3 bases are TGTGCCATCAGTGCGGCAGGGGGCTATGGCTACACCTTC. The encoded protein is CAISAAGGYGYTF.

V and J are TRBV10-3 and TRBJ1-5, with D possibly being TRBD1 (6 bases). Trimming took off 6 bases at V and 5 bases at J, with 11 bases between the two ends. Germline values: CDR1 ENHRY, CDR2 SYGVKD. The CDR3 consists of 13 residues. Written as DNA, the CDR3 is TGTGCCATCAGGGAGAACAGGGATCAGCCCCAGCATTTT. Residues: CAIRENRDQPQHF.

The chain employs TRBV6-6 and TRBJ2-1, with D possibly TRBD1 on 6 matching bases. The CDR3 consists of 13 residues. CDR1 and CDR2 (germline): MNHNY, SVGAGI (reference sequence). V lost 7 bases to trimming and J lost 1 base, with 8 bases between them. CDR3 residues: CASKTGSYNEQFF. The CDR3 nucleotides read TGTGCCAGCAAGACAGGATCCTACAATGAGCAGTTCTTC.